This record looks at one TCR beta chain sequence and its context. The data derive from a study of blood T cell repertoires in COVID-19. Data came from immunoSEQ multiplex PCR; TCRdb stores just in-frame clones and leaves some out. The table lists 50,000 to 75,000 clones, 80% to 95% of them singletons. The sequence came from a man in his fifties with active COVID-19. The sequenced sample was peripheral blood.

The CDR3 reads CASSTGQGAIIYEQYF. CDR3 sequence (DNA): TGTGCCAGCAGTACGGGACAGGGGGCGATTATTTACGAGCAGTACTTC. This chain uses TRBV27 with TRBJ2-7; 12 nucleotides align to TRBD1. Germline CDR1 MNHEY, CDR2 SMNVEV (reference sequence). This CDR3 contains 16 residues. After removal of 5 bases from V and 4 bases from J, the junction contained 9 bases not matched to a gene.